Each of the 19 T cell receptor beta chains below was sequenced from the same sample in a study of blood T cell repertoires in COVID-19. Only in-frame clones appear in the TCRdb table, and some are missing; sequencing was by immunoSEQ multiplex PCR. In the table there are about 80,000 clones, roughly 84% of which are singletons. Sequenced input: peripheral blood. These receptors were taken from a man aged 50-59 years with acute or convalescent COVID-19.

The chain carries TRBV6-5 and TRBJ1-2, with 8 bases matching TRBD1. This CDR3 is 13 amino acids long. V gave up 6 bases and J gave up 4 bases; unmatched junction bases: 4. Germline V lookup: CDR1 MNHEY, CDR2 SVGAGI. The CDR3 protein is CASRRTGPYGYTF. CDR3 in DNA: TGTGCCAGCAGGAGGACAGGGCCCTATGGCTACACCTTC.

The chain carries TRBV30 and TRBJ1-5; D remains unclear. Germline lookup yields CDR1 GTSNPN and CDR2 SVGIG (reference sequence). This CDR3 has 14 amino acids. Trimming shortened V by 0 bases and J by 9 bases, and 15 bases separated the two germline ends. The CDR3 nucleotides read TGTGCCTGGAGTGTATCGGCACCCCCGGGGCCCCAGCATTTT. This codes for CAWSVSAPPGPQHF.

The chain combines TRBV5-1 with TRBJ2-5; weak D call: TRBD2 (6 bases). Germline CDR1 SGHRS, CDR2 YFSETQ. The CDR3 is made up of 11 amino acids. Trimming left V 4 bases short and J 8 bases short, with 9 bases between. The CDR3 nucleotides read TGCGCCAGCAGCGAGGACTATACCCAGTACTTC. Its protein is CASSEDYTQYF.

The chain joins TRBV7-6 to TRBJ1-5, with 8 bases fitting TRBD1. CDR1 and CDR2 from the germline V gene are SGHVS and FNYEAQ. The CDR3 contains 13 residues. Trimming took 3 bases from V and 15 from J; bases not matched to a gene: 10. CDR3 loop: CASSLGGQDLLHF. As DNA, the CDR3 is TGTGCCAGCAGCTTGGGGGGACAGGATCTTTTGCATTTT.

The chain carries TRBV5-6 and TRBJ1-2; 11 bases fit TRBD1. CDR1 and CDR2 (germline): SGHDT, YYEEEE. This CDR3 region has 16 residues. The ends lost 3 bases at V and 4 bases at J; junction bases unmatched: 8. CDR3 sequence reads: CASSYYGTGGSYGYTF. CDR3 in DNA: TGTGCCAGCAGCTACTACGGGACAGGGGGGAGCTATGGCTACACCTTC. The whole variable domain, filled in from reference TRBV5-6 and TRBJ1-2, reads DAGVTQSPTHLIKTRGQQVTLRCSPKSGHDTVSWYQQALGQGPQFIFQYYEEEERQRGNFPDRFSGHQFPNYSSELNVNALLLGDSALYLCASSYYGTGGSYGYTFGSGTRLTVV.

The chain has TRBV19 and TRBJ2-2, with 9 bases matching TRBD2. V trimming: 3 bases; J trimming: 5 bases; junction bases outside the gene matches: 4. CDR1 LNHDA and CDR2 SQIVND come from the germline V gene (reference sequence). The CDR3 runs to 15 residues. The CDR3 region is CASSIIAGVTGELFF. In DNA form, the CDR3 reads TGTGCCAGTAGTATCATAGCGGGAGTAACCGGGGAGCTGTTTTTT.

The V call is TRBV11-3, the J call TRBJ2-7; 14 nucleotides agree with TRBD2. This CDR3 comprises 14 residues. V lost 0 bases, J lost 10 bases, and 2 bases stayed unmatched. Germline loops: CDR1 SGHNT, CDR2 YENEEA. CDR3: CASSLEGLAGVQYF. CDR3 coding DNA: TGTGCCAGCAGCTTAGAGGGACTAGCGGGAGTTCAGTACTTC.

The chain couples TRBV19 to TRBJ1-1, with D possibly TRBD1 on 6 matching bases. Trimming stripped 8 bases from V and 4 bases from J, with 14 bases between. CDR1 LNHDA and CDR2 SQIVND come from the germline V gene (reference sequence). This CDR3 has 13 amino acids. The CDR3 region is CASYRAFATEAFF. DNA for the CDR3: TGTGCCAGTTACAGGGCTTTTGCCACTGAAGCTTTCTTT.

This sequence joins TRBV10-3 and TRBJ2-3; 9 bases map to TRBD1. The junction had 9 bases not matched to a gene; V was cut back by 7 bases and J by 7 bases. This CDR3 has 14 residues. Germline V gene data show CDR1 as ENHRY and CDR2 as SYGVKD. The CDR3 bases are TGTGCCATCACCCGGACAGGGGAGGTAAATACGCAGTATTTT. Translation gives CAITRTGEVNTQYF.

This rearrangement joins TRBV18 to TRBJ2-7; the match to TRBD1 covers 10 bases. The CDR3 runs to 13 residues. V was pared by 8 bases and J by 6 bases, with 7 bases of the junction left unmatched. Looked up from germline, CDR1 is KGHSH and CDR2 is LQKENI. This CDR3 reads CASRQGAEGEQYF. The CDR3 nucleotides are TGTGCCAGCCGACAGGGGGCGGAAGGCGAGCAGTACTTC.

The chain employs TRBV27 and TRBJ1-4; TRBD1 aligns across 7 bases. The V gene end was trimmed by 6 bases and the J gene end by 7 bases; junction bases not matched to a gene: 14. Germline lookup yields CDR1 MNHEY and CDR2 SMNVEV (reference sequence). The CDR3 has 16 residues. CDR3 protein: CASSGRGRLGGEKLFF. The DNA of the CDR3 is TGTGCCAGCAGCGGAAGGGGGCGGCTAGGTGGTGAAAAACTGTTTTTT.

This clone occurred once. This chain connects TRBV5-1 to TRBJ1-1, with no clear D. V was pared by 3 bases and J by 2 bases, with 8 bases between. The germline V gene has CDR1 SGHRS and CDR2 YFSETQ. This CDR3 contains 13 residues. The CDR3 DNA reads TGCGCCAGCAGCTCCTTCTCTAACACTGAAGCTTTCTTT. Encoded protein: CASSSFSNTEAFF.

This sequence joins TRBV29-1 and TRBJ2-5, with 7 bases aligning to TRBD2. V lost 6 bases and J lost 5; bases outside the gene matches: 6. The germline V gene encodes CDR1 SQVTM and CDR2 ANQGSEA. The CDR3 has 12 amino acids. CDR3 region: CSVQGGWETQYF. The CDR3 bases are TGCAGCGTCCAGGGAGGGTGGGAGACCCAGTACTTC.

The rearrangement links TRBV6-1 to TRBJ1-2; unclear D gene. Germline CDR1 MNHNS, CDR2 SASEGT. V lost 0 bases and J lost 7, with 9 bases in between. CDR3 length: 13 residues. The CDR3 coding sequence is TGTGCCAGCAGTGAAGCCGGTGACATTGGCTACACCTTC. It translates to CASSEAGDIGYTF.

V is TRBV10-3 and J is TRBJ2-7, with TRBD2 identical over 11 bases. Germline V gives CDR1 ENHRY, CDR2 SYGVKD. CDR3 length: 14 amino acids. Trimming at V came to 4 bases and at J to 5 bases, leaving 4 bases not matched to a gene. CDR3 region: CAISAGTSGDEQYF. CDR3 nucleotides: TGTGCCATCAGTGCCGGGACTAGCGGCGACGAGCAGTACTTC.

The chain is built from TRBV4-1 and TRBJ2-1; 12 bases map to TRBD2. This CDR3 region has 17 residues. V lost 0 bases and J lost 6; bases outside the gene matches: 6. Germline V gene data show CDR1 as MGHRA and CDR2 as YSYEKL. CDR3 in DNA: TGCGCCAGCAGCCAAGATCTCCGACTAGCGGGAGCCAATGAGCAGTTCTTC. It yields the protein CASSQDLRLAGANEQFF.

The chain combines TRBV18 with TRBJ2-3; 8 positions match TRBD1. There are 15 residues in the CDR3. V shed 5 bases and J 0 bases; nucleotides not matched to a gene: 4. Germline assignment: CDR1 KGHSH and CDR2 LQKENI. CDR3 residues: CASSSTGGSTDTQYF. CDR3 sequence (DNA): TGTGCCAGCTCATCAACAGGGGGGAGCACAGATACGCAGTATTTT.

This chain uses TRBV7-9 with TRBJ1-1; D may be TRBD1 (6 bases). Germline V gene sequence: CDR1 SEHNR, CDR2 FQNEAQ (reference sequence). The CDR3 loop spans 15 amino acids. V was clipped by 5 bases and J by 0 bases, with 13 bases between them. The CDR3 DNA is TGTGCCAGCAGCCCTAGGGGGGGACTGAACACTGAAGCTTTCTTT. Translated, it gives CASSPRGGLNTEAFF.

V is TRBV7-2 and J is TRBJ2-1, with D perhaps TRBD2 (5 bases). V dropped 1 base and J dropped 6 bases, with 13 bases sitting between them. The CDR3 has 15 residues. CDR1 is SGHTA, CDR2 FQGNSA, per germline. This chain's CDR3 is CASSLGASQANEQFF. DNA of the CDR3: TGTGCCAGCAGCTTAGGGGCTAGCCAGGCCAATGAGCAGTTCTTC.